This T cell receptor beta chain derives from a study of Ad26.COV2.S vaccination and SARS-CoV-2 variants. Overall study: The donor belonged to the COV1001 Ad26.COV2.S trial arm.

Using immunoSEQ multiplex PCR, the repertoire was profiled, and TCRdb retains in-frame clones only, with some absent. The profile shows 350,000 to 500,000 clones, 90% of them singletons. In its sample, this clone was seen once. No antigen is known for it. The CDR3 contains 18 residues. The germline CDR1 and CDR2 sequences are SGHAT and FQNNGV. Trimming took 5 bases from V and 3 from J; bases not matched to a gene: 17. Study-wide results and limits: With respect to non-spike TCR breadth, vaccine and placebo recipients were similar.

Specified treatment: some 20 received Ad26.COV2.S at low or high dose, single or two shots; about 5 received placebo; per-sample allocation not given. The samples date from day 63 after the first vaccine or placebo injection. Vaccination employed an Ad26 vector expressing the Wuhan-strain SARS-CoV-2 spike. The clonotype originates from a person aged 18-60 years who received the Ad26.COV2.S COVID-19 vaccine or a placebo. V usage is TRBV11-2 and J usage is TRBJ2-3, with 7 bases fitting TRBD1. Sequencing used peripheral blood, obtained in a trial of Ad26.COV2.S vaccine versus placebo. In DNA, the CDR3 is TGTGCCAGCAGCCGACGCCCATCCTTAGGACAGGCGACAGATACGCAGTATTTT. Its translation is CASSRRPSLGQATDTQYF.